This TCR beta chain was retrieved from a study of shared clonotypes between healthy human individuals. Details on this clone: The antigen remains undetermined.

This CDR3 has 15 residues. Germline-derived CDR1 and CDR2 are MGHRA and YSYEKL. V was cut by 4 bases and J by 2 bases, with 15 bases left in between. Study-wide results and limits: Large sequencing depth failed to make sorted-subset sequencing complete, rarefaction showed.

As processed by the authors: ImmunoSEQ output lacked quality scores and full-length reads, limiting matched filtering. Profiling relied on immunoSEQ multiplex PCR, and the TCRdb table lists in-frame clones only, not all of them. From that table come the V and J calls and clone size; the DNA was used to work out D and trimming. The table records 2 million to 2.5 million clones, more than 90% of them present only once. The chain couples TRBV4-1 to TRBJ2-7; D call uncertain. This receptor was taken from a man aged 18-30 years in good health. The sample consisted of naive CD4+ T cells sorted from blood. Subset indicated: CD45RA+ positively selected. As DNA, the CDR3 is TGCGCCAGCAGCCCCCTCGGGCTATCCCCCTACGAGCAGTACTTC. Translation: CASSPLGLSPYEQYF.